The next 8 T cell receptor beta chains were all read from a single sample in a study of shared clonotypes between healthy human individuals (dated by TCRdb to 2018 to 2020). CD8 naive samples were CD45RO-negative cells positively selected for CCR7, giving a CD45RA+CCR7+ population that excluded TemRA cells. Receptor libraries were prepared by the immunoSEQ multiplex PCR assay. Not all clones reach the TCRdb copy of this immuneACCESS table, which keeps in-frame sequences only. Checked studies attribute under half of the gap to unresolved V genes and leave the rest unexplained. The sample data list more than 2 million clones, and roughly 95% of these were observed just once. Approximately 1.2% of the sample is held by the ten biggest clonotypes. The sequencing input was naive CD8+ T cells sorted from blood. The cell subset or site label on this specimen signifies: CD45RA+CCR7+. The source of these receptors is a man in his late teens or twenties in good health.

The chain employs TRBV2 and TRBJ2-3; 10 nucleotides agree with TRBD2. The CDR3 is made up of 18 amino acids. The V segment lost 0 bases and the J segment 6 bases; nucleotides outside the gene matches: 12. CDR1 SNHLY and CDR2 FYNNEI come from the germline V gene. The CDR3: CASSEAAGTSVLLDTQYF. The CDR3 DNA follows: TGTGCCAGCAGTGAAGCGGCCGGGACTAGCGTTCTATTGGATACGCAGTATTTT.

V usage is TRBV7-9 and J usage is TRBJ2-7; TRBD1 aligns across 9 bases. The CDR3 has 15 residues. Germline V gene lookup returns CDR1 SEHNR and CDR2 FQNEAQ (reference sequence). V trimming: 5 bases; J trimming: 5 bases; junction bases outside the gene matches: 10. The CDR3 loop is CASSNDVGQGHEQYF. The CDR3 region has the DNA TGTGCCAGCAGCAACGATGTGGGACAGGGCCACGAGCAGTACTTC.

This chain links TRBV2 with TRBJ2-7; a weak D match, TRBD1 (5 bases). The V end lost 5 bases, the J end lost 4 bases, and 15 bases lay between the germline ends. The CDR3 spans 14 residues. Looked up from germline, CDR1 is SNHLY and CDR2 is FYNNEI. CDR3 DNA sequence: TGTGCCAGCAGTCAGGGTTTAGGGTGGTACGAGCAGTACTTC. Protein product: CASSQGLGWYEQYF.

This clone was observed once. The gene calls are TRBV7-9 and TRBJ1-4, with 9 nucleotides matching TRBD1. The CDR3 is made up of 17 amino acids. The V and J ends lost 5 bases and 3 bases, in that order; junction bases with no gene match: 10. CDR1 is SEHNR and CDR2 is FQNEAQ in the germline V gene (reference sequence). CDR3 bases: TGTGCCAGCAGCCAGAACACAGGGGGCAGGTCTAATGAAAAACTGTTTTTT. Translation: CASSQNTGGRSNEKLFF.

The V gene is TRBV4-1, the J gene TRBJ2-1, with 8 bases lining up with TRBD2. CDR3 length: 14 residues. Germline values: CDR1 MGHRA, CDR2 YSYEKL. Losses at the gene ends were 4 bases for V and 9 bases for J; bases not matched to a gene: 8. The CDR3 DNA reads as TGCGCCAGCAGCCCCCAGCGGGAGTTGAGTGAGCAGTTCTTC. Amino acids: CASSPQRELSEQFF.

The chain has TRBV9 and TRBJ1-1; D remains unclear. V was trimmed by 3 bases and J by 7 bases, leaving 7 bases between them. CDR1 is SGDLS and CDR2 is YYNGEE in the germline V gene. This CDR3 region has 11 residues. For the CDR3, the DNA is TGTGCCAGCAGCGGACACAGTGAAGCTTTCTTT. Translated, it gives CASSGHSEAFF.

This sequence joins TRBV6-5 and TRBJ2-7; D uncertain. Trimming shortened V by 8 bases and J by 3 bases, and 17 bases separated the two germline ends. The CDR3 consists of 14 residues. Per the germline V gene, CDR1 is MNHEY and CDR2 is SVGAGI. CDR3 sequence: CASSDDGEYYEQYF. In DNA form, the CDR3 reads TGTGCCAGCTCCGACGATGGGGAATACTACGAGCAGTACTTC.

This chain links TRBV14 with TRBJ2-7; D may be TRBD2 (5 bases). The CDR3 is 14 residues long. Germline V gives CDR1 SGHDN, CDR2 FVKESK. With 4 bases removed from V and 4 bases from J, the gap between germline ends came to 14 bases. This CDR3 reads CASSPWTEDYEQYF. CDR3 coding DNA: TGTGCCAGCAGCCCTTGGACGGAGGATTACGAGCAGTACTTC. Looking up the rest from reference TRBV14 and TRBJ2-7 gives the full variable domain: EAGVTQFPSHSVIEKGQTVTLRCDPISGHDNLYWYRRVMGKEIKFLLHFVKESKQDESGMPNNRFLAERTGGTYSTLKVQPAELEDSGVYFCASSPWTEDYEQYFGPGTRLTVT.